This T cell receptor beta chain emerged from a study of blood T cell repertoires in COVID-19. Sequencing used immunoSEQ multiplex PCR; TCRdb keeps in-frame clones, though not all of them. The table records 250,000 or so clones, roughly 86% of them present only once. Trimming cost V 0 bases and J 7 bases; bases outside gene matches: 12. CDR3 length equals 17 residues. CDR1 is SEHNR, CDR2 FQNEAQ, per germline (reference sequence). Source material: peripheral blood. The TCR comes from a man between 40 and 49 years old with active or convalescent COVID-19. The chain couples TRBV7-9 to TRBJ2-4; 7 bases fit TRBD2. CDR3 region: CASSLARGEGLRNIQYF. CDR3 nucleotide sequence: TGTGCCAGCAGCTTAGCACGGGGGGAGGGATTGAGGAACATTCAGTACTTC.